These T cell receptor beta chains were read from a single sample in a study of T cells in Graves' hyperthyroidism and ophthalmopathy. Each CDR3 protein is one row after TCRdb ran MiXCR on the multiplex PCR reads. The table includes some 300,000 distinct CDR3 sequences, roughly a fifth detected once. The sequenced sample consisted of blood. These TCRs come from a man aged 45-65 years with Graves' ophthalmopathy. The CDR3 runs from the conserved cysteine through the conserved F or W. A D gene is named only where the DNA matches it firmly. Clone size is not always given. Where it is, it says once, few, many or a class for expanded clones.

CDR3nt: TGTGCCAGCAGCGTAGGGGACAGGGGGCGCAATGAGCAGTTCTTC
CDR3aa: CASSVGDRGRNEQFF
len: 15
abundance: few
d_gene: TRBD1
j_gene: TRBJ2-1
v_gene: TRBV9

CDR3nt: TGCGCCAGCAGCTTGGAGGAGGGAGGCTACTATGGCTACACCTTC
CDR3aa: CASSLEEGGYYGYTF
len: 15
abundance: many
d_gene: NA
j_gene: TRBJ1-2
v_gene: TRBV5-1

CDR3nt: TGTGCCAGCATCCCACGCCGGGACAGAAATCAGCCCCAGCATTTT
CDR3aa: CASIPRRDRNQPQHF
len: 15
abundance: many
d_gene: TRBD1
j_gene: TRBJ1-5
v_gene: TRBV28

CDR3nt: TGTGCCAGCAGACAAGGGGGTACCGGGGAGCTGTTTTTT
CDR3aa: CASRQGGTGELFF
len: 13
abundance: few
d_gene: NA
j_gene: TRBJ2-2
v_gene: TRBV28

CDR3nt: TGCGCCAGCAGCTTGGGAGATTTGGGGGTACCCGAGCAGTACTTC
CDR3aa: CASSLGDLGVPEQYF
len: 15
abundance: many
d_gene: NA
j_gene: TRBJ2-7
v_gene: TRBV5-1

CDR3nt: TGTGCCTGGAGTACGCGGGCGATATCTAACTATGGCTACACCTTC
CDR3aa: CAWSTRAISNYGYTF
len: 15
abundance: many
d_gene: NA
j_gene: TRBJ1-2
v_gene: TRBV30

CDR3nt: TGCAGTGCTTCGCGGGACTCGCGCTCTACCCAGTACTTC
CDR3aa: CSASRDSRSTQYF
len: 13
abundance: few
d_gene: NA
j_gene: TRBJ2-5
v_gene: TRBV20-1

CDR3nt: TGTGCCAGCAGGGGCTCCGCGATAAGAGTTCCCGGACAGCCCCAGCATTTT
CDR3aa: CASRGSAIRVPGQPQHF
len: 17
abundance: few
d_gene: NA
j_gene: TRBJ1-5
v_gene: TRBV28

CDR3nt: TGTGCCAGCTCACCACCGGTGACTAGCGTTAACACCGGGGAGCTGTTTTTT
CDR3aa: CASSPPVTSVNTGELFF
len: 17
abundance: NA
d_gene: TRBD2
j_gene: TRBJ2-2
v_gene: TRBV18

CDR3nt: TGTGCCAGCTCACCACGGGCAGGGGCGGGACAGCCCCAGCATTTT
CDR3aa: CASSPRAGAGQPQHF
len: 15
abundance: many
d_gene: NA
j_gene: TRBJ1-5
v_gene: TRBV18

CDR3nt: TGTGCCAGCAGCCAACTCACTAGCGGACTAAACATTCAGTACTTC
CDR3aa: CASSQLTSGLNIQYF
len: 15
abundance: NA
d_gene: TRBD2
j_gene: TRBJ2-4
v_gene: TRBV14

CDR3nt: TGCAGTGCGACTCACACAGGGGGCGTAGGCAATCAGCCCCAGCATTTT
CDR3aa: CSATHTGGVGNQPQHF
len: 16
abundance: NA
d_gene: TRBD1
j_gene: TRBJ1-5
v_gene: TRBV20-1

CDR3nt: TGTGCCAGCAGACCTATAGCGGCCGCCGGCTACGAGCAGTACTTC
CDR3aa: CASRPIAAAGYEQYF
len: 15
abundance: many
d_gene: NA
j_gene: TRBJ2-7
v_gene: TRBV6-2/TRBV6-3

CDR3nt: TGTGCCAGCTCACCAGAGGAAGGCGAGCAGTACTTC
CDR3aa: CASSPEEGEQYF
len: 12
abundance: many
d_gene: NA
j_gene: TRBJ2-7
v_gene: TRBV18

CDR3nt: TGTGCCAGCAATTCGGGGCTCTTCGGCACAGATACGCAGTATTTT
CDR3aa: CASNSGLFGTDTQYF
len: 15
abundance: NA
d_gene: NA
j_gene: TRBJ2-3
v_gene: TRBV6-5

CDR3nt: TGTGCCAGTGCAAACGGGGCGAGGTCACCCCTCCACTTT
CDR3aa: CASANGARSPLHF
len: 13
abundance: NA
d_gene: NA
j_gene: TRBJ1-6
v_gene: TRBV19

CDR3nt: TGCAGTGGTTCTTCTAGGTTTTTGTACAATGAGCAGTTCTTC
CDR3aa: CSGSSRFLYNEQFF
len: 14
abundance: many
d_gene: NA
j_gene: TRBJ2-1
v_gene: TRBV20-1

CDR3nt: TGTGCCAGCAGCCCCGGACAGGGGAAAGAGACCCAGTACTTC
CDR3aa: CASSPGQGKETQYF
len: 14
abundance: many
d_gene: TRBD1
j_gene: TRBJ2-5
v_gene: TRBV7-3

CDR3nt: TGTGCCAGCAGCATACAGGGAAGCGGGTCGGGCTACACCTTC
CDR3aa: CASSIQGSGSGYTF
len: 14
abundance: NA
d_gene: NA
j_gene: TRBJ1-2
v_gene: TRBV9

CDR3nt: TGTGCCAGCAGTGCGCTACTAGCGGCCTCAGGGGAGCAGTACTTC
CDR3aa: CASSALLAASGEQYF
len: 15
abundance: once
d_gene: TRBD2
j_gene: TRBJ2-7
v_gene: TRBV6-4

CDR3nt: TGTGCCAGCAGCTTAGGGTCAGGGGTTACCACAGATACGCAGTATTTT
CDR3aa: CASSLGSGVTTDTQYF
len: 16
abundance: NA
d_gene: NA
j_gene: TRBJ2-3
v_gene: TRBV7-6

CDR3nt: TGCAGTGCTGCACCCGGTGGAGCCCTAAGGGAAAAACTGTTTTTT
CDR3aa: CSAAPGGALREKLFF
len: 15
abundance: NA
d_gene: NA
j_gene: TRBJ1-4
v_gene: TRBV20-1

CDR3nt: TGTGCCAGCAGATCAGGGACCAATCAGCCCCAGCATTTT
CDR3aa: CASRSGTNQPQHF
len: 13
abundance: few
d_gene: NA
j_gene: TRBJ1-5
v_gene: TRBV12-3/TRBV12-4

CDR3nt: TGCGCCAGCAGCTTACAGCCTTCCGGCGAGCAGTACTTC
CDR3aa: CASSLQPSGEQYF
len: 13
abundance: many
d_gene: NA
j_gene: TRBJ2-7
v_gene: TRBV5-1

CDR3nt: TGTGCCAGCAGCTTGTCTAGCGGAGCCCCCTACGAGCAGTACTTC
CDR3aa: CASSLSSGAPYEQYF
len: 15
abundance: NA
d_gene: TRBD2
j_gene: TRBJ2-7
v_gene: TRBV5-6

CDR3nt: TGTGCCAGCAGCCCTCGACAGGGGGTGGGGGACGAGCAGTACTTC
CDR3aa: CASSPRQGVGDEQYF
len: 15
abundance: few
d_gene: TRBD1
j_gene: TRBJ2-7
v_gene: TRBV7-9

CDR3nt: TGTGCCAGCAGCCGTTTCGAGGAAGAGCAGTACTTC
CDR3aa: CASSRFEEEQYF
len: 12
abundance: few
d_gene: NA
j_gene: TRBJ2-7
v_gene: TRBV7-2

CDR3nt: TGTGCCAGCAACCAACAGGGTTCACCCCTCCACTTT
CDR3aa: CASNQQGSPLHF
len: 12
abundance: many
d_gene: NA
j_gene: TRBJ1-6
v_gene: TRBV11-2

CDR3nt: TGTGCCAGCAGTGCCCCCCGCTCCGAGCAGTACTTC
CDR3aa: CASSAPRSEQYF
len: 12
abundance: NA
d_gene: NA
j_gene: TRBJ2-7
v_gene: TRBV12-3/TRBV12-4

CDR3nt: TGTGCCAGCAGTTGGGCTAGCAATCAGCCCCAGCATTTT
CDR3aa: CASSWASNQPQHF
len: 13
abundance: many
d_gene: NA
j_gene: TRBJ1-5
v_gene: TRBV12-3/TRBV12-4

CDR3nt: TGTGCCAGCAGCCCGCCGGCAACAGATACGCAGTATTTT
CDR3aa: CASSPPATDTQYF
len: 13
abundance: few
d_gene: NA
j_gene: TRBJ2-3
v_gene: TRBV7-3

CDR3nt: TGTGCCAGCAGTGAAACTAGCGGGAACCCCTACGAGCAGTACTTC
CDR3aa: CASSETSGNPYEQYF
len: 15
abundance: many
d_gene: TRBD2
j_gene: TRBJ2-7
v_gene: TRBV2

CDR3nt: TGTGCCATCAGCTCGGAGGGGGACAATCAGCCCCAGCATTTT
CDR3aa: CAISSEGDNQPQHF
len: 14
abundance: NA
d_gene: NA
j_gene: TRBJ1-5
v_gene: TRBV10-3

CDR3nt: TGTGCCGGGACTAGCGGTTACTACGAGCAGTACTTC
CDR3aa: CAGTSGYYEQYF
len: 12
abundance: NA
d_gene: TRBD2
j_gene: TRBJ2-7
v_gene: TRBV2

CDR3nt: TGTGCCAGCGGGCCGATCTTGAACACTGAAGCTTTCTTT
CDR3aa: CASGPILNTEAFF
len: 13
abundance: many
d_gene: NA
j_gene: TRBJ1-1
v_gene: TRBV7-8

CDR3nt: TGTGCCAGCAGCTTAGATCGCGCAACTAACTATGGCTACACCTTC
CDR3aa: CASSLDRATNYGYTF
len: 15
abundance: NA
d_gene: NA
j_gene: TRBJ1-2
v_gene: TRBV13

CDR3nt: TGTGCCAGCAGTGATCAGGGACAGGGAACCGGGGAGCTGTTTTTT
CDR3aa: CASSDQGQGTGELFF
len: 15
abundance: many
d_gene: TRBD1
j_gene: TRBJ2-2
v_gene: TRBV2

CDR3nt: TGTGCCAGCAGCCCAGGGGAGCACACCGGGGAGCTGTTTTTT
CDR3aa: CASSPGEHTGELFF
len: 14
abundance: NA
d_gene: NA
j_gene: TRBJ2-2
v_gene: TRBV12-3/TRBV12-4

CDR3nt: TGTGCCAGCAGCCTCGGGACAGGGGATCAAGAGACCCAGTACTTC
CDR3aa: CASSLGTGDQETQYF
len: 15
abundance: many
d_gene: TRBD1
j_gene: TRBJ2-5
v_gene: TRBV3-1

CDR3nt: TGTGCCAGCAGCCCCAGCGGGGGGGTCGGCAATGAGCAGTTCTTC
CDR3aa: CASSPSGGVGNEQFF
len: 15
abundance: many
d_gene: TRBD2
j_gene: TRBJ2-1
v_gene: TRBV11-2